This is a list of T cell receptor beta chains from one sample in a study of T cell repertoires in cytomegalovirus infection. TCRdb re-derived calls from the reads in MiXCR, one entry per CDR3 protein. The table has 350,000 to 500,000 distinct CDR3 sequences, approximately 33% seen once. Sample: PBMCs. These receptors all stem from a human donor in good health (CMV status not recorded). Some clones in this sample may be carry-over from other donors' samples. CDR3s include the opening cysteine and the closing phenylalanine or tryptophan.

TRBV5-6	CASSTTGRGLNEQFF
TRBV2	CASRDHNYGYTF
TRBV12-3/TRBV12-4	CASRPQIAGVETQYF
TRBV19	CASSGLAGADTQYF
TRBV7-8	CASSCAGQGGNGELFF
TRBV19	CASRVNNQPQHF
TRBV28	CASKMGPNTGELFF
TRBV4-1	CASSPFSLAGGSYEQYF
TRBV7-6	CASSLALVYEQYF
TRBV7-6	CASIRLAGGGEAQYF